The present T cell receptor (beta chain) was sequenced within a study of control samples from healthy donors and cancer patients. Assay: immunoSEQ multiplex PCR; the TCRdb copy retains only in-frame clones and omits some. This repertoire shows fewer than 200,000 clones, 85% to 90% found once; its top ten account for approximately 4.9%. The CDR3 consists of 14 residues. CDR1 MNHEY and CDR2 SMNVEV come from the germline V gene (reference sequence). V lost 6 bases to trimming and J lost 6 bases; unmatched junction nucleotides: 10. Sequenced input: blood. The genes are TRBV27 and TRBJ2-5; 7 nucleotides match TRBD2. This clonotype was sampled from a woman between 25 and 40 years old in good health. For the CDR3, the DNA is TGTGCCAGCAGCTTGAGTCCTAGCGGACAGACCCAGTACTTC. It yields the protein CASSLSPSGQTQYF.